Listed below are T cell receptor beta chains from one sample, sequenced in a study of CD8 T cells in ankylosing spondylitis. TCRdb analysed the 5' RACE reads with MiXCR anew, one entry per CDR3 protein. Among 200,000 to 300,000 distinct CDR3 sequences listed, 10% were seen once. Sample: blood, either unsorted or a sorted T cell fraction (not recorded which). These receptors were obtained from a male donor with ankylosing spondylitis or in good health (not recorded which). CDR3s include the opening cysteine and the closing phenylalanine or tryptophan. The D gene is left open where the match is weak. Rows give clone size only sometimes, using once, few, many, or a class for an expanded clone.

V	J	size	D	CDR3	DNA
TRBV4-2	TRBJ2-7	many	.	CASSQGGKGRYEQYF	TGTGCCAGCAGCCAAGGGGGGAAAGGGCGCTACGAGCAGTACTTC
TRBV7-9	TRBJ2-7	many	.	CASSPSEGPSYYEQYF	TGTGCCAGCAGCCCTTCGGAAGGTCCCAGTTATTACGAGCAGTACTTC
TRBV12-3/TRBV12-4	TRBJ2-1	many	.	CATLDLSNEQFF	TGTGCCACCCTAGACCTTTCCAATGAGCAGTTCTTC
TRBV29-1	TRBJ2-3	many	TRBD2	CSVDPTSGASYTQYF	TGCAGCGTTGATCCGACTAGCGGGGCTTCTTATACGCAGTATTTT
TRBV7-9	TRBJ2-1	few	.	CASSLAAGPYYNEQFF	TGTGCCAGCAGCTTAGCCGCGGGACCATACTACAATGAGCAGTTCTTC
TRBV27	TRBJ2-1	.	.	CASRGTYNEQFF	TGTGCCAGCAGAGGGACTTACAATGAGCAGTTCTTC
TRBV27	TRBJ1-5	few	TRBD1	CASSLSGQGVPSNQPQHF	TGTGCCAGCAGTTTATCCGGTCAGGGGGTCCCTAGCAATCAGCCCCAGCATTTT
TRBV7-2	TRBJ2-7	.	.	CASSLERTSYEQYF	TGTGCCAGCAGCTTAGAGCGGACCTCCTACGAGCAGTACTTC
TRBV10-3	TRBJ2-5	many	TRBD2	CAIGLGGSKETQYF	TGTGCCATCGGACTAGGTGGGAGTAAAGAGACCCAGTACTTC
TRBV5-1	TRBJ2-2	many	.	CASANPANTGELFF	TGCGCCAGCGCCAATCCTGCGAACACCGGGGAGCTGTTTTTT
TRBV19	TRBJ2-5	many	.	CASTFAAGETQYF	TGTGCCAGTACCTTTGCGGCCGGGGAGACCCAGTACTTC
TRBV3-1	TRBJ1-3	many	.	CASSQGRADGNTIYF	TGTGCCAGCAGCCAAGGCAGGGCCGACGGAAACACCATATATTTT
TRBV10-3	TRBJ2-7	many	TRBD1	CAISGWDRDLSYEQYF	TGTGCCATCAGTGGGTGGGACAGGGACCTCTCCTACGAGCAGTACTTC
TRBV5-1	TRBJ1-2	many	.	CASSWGDGNYGYTF	TGCGCCAGCAGCTGGGGGGACGGAAACTATGGCTACACCTTC
TRBV20-1	TRBJ2-7	many	.	CSARARRGGGYEQYF	TGCAGTGCTAGAGCACGGAGGGGGGGGGGCTACGAGCAGTACTTC
TRBV12-3/TRBV12-4	TRBJ2-1	.	.	CASSTFQGSRSSYNEQFF	TGTGCCAGCAGTACCTTTCAGGGGAGTCGTAGTAGTTACAATGAGCAGTTCTTC
TRBV20-1	TRBJ1-5	.	.	CSAPRGSSNQPQHF	TGCAGTGCTCCCCGGGGCTCTAGCAATCAGCCCCAGCATTTT
TRBV5-1	TRBJ2-5	many	.	CASSLVGHKETQYF	TGCGCCAGCAGCTTGGTGGGACACAAAGAGACCCAGTACTTC
TRBV7-9	TRBJ2-1	.	.	CASSNSGTHNEQFF	TGTGCCAGCAGCAATTCCGGGACTCACAATGAGCAGTTCTTC
TRBV10-3	TRBJ1-1	.	.	CAISPRGTEAFF	TGTGCCATCAGCCCGAGGGGCACTGAAGCTTTCTTT
TRBV20-1	TRBJ1-1	many	.	CSASSGLNTEAFF	TGCAGTGCTAGTAGTGGGCTGAACACTGAAGCTTTCTTT
TRBV10-1	TRBJ2-1	few	TRBD2	CASSRTSGSSSYNEQFF	TGCGCCAGCAGCCGGACCAGCGGGAGTAGCTCCTACAATGAGCAGTTCTTC
TRBV7-2	TRBJ1-5	few	.	CASSFANQPQHF	TGTGCCAGCAGCTTTGCGAATCAGCCCCAGCATTTT
TRBV6-1	TRBJ1-6	many	.	CASSEVVIGGSPLHF	TGTGCCAGCAGTGAGGTCGTGATTGGGGGTTCACCCCTCCACTTT
TRBV7-2	TRBJ2-3	few	TRBD2	CASRPSGGTDTQYF	TGTGCCAGCAGACCCTCGGGGGGAACAGATACGCAGTATTTT